The T cell receptor beta chain under discussion was sequenced for a study of T cell responses to AZD1222 COVID-19 vaccine. Across the whole study: The study pooled second doses at about 4 or about 12 weeks. Study outcomes and limitations: Nearly half of spike-specific TCRs reportedly target unmutated variant regions. Baseline seropositivity characterized only a handful of AZD1222 recipients. The donor group comprised mostly white British people and more females; the analysis possibly underestimated clonal diversity.

With regard to this clone: Its antigen is unidentified.

The assay was immunoSEQ multiplex PCR, and TCRdb's table has in-frame clones only and misses some. Of approximately 110,000 clones listed, roughly 91% are singletons. The CDR3 loop spans 16 amino acids. V is TRBV21-1 and J is TRBJ2-7; TRBD1 is taken as the D call from the table, unchecked against the DNA. TRBV21-1 is given as a pseudogene. This TCR came from an adult in good health. The specimen was peripheral blood, collected on day 0 of AZD1222 vaccination. The CDR3 DNA sequence: TGTGCCAGCAGCACTTCGACAGGGGCGACCCCCTACGAGCAGTACTTC. It codes for CASSTSTGATPYEQYF.